This T cell receptor beta chain stems from a study of naive and memory T cell subsets. This clonotype was found many times. The antigen remains unidentified. Two oligonucleotides, mixed equimolar, formed the beta constant-region primer covering TRBC1 and TRBC2. TCRdb itself ran the UMI-ligation and nested PCR reads through MiXCR, one entry per CDR3 protein. The profile shows approximately 27,000 distinct CDR3 sequences, about 10% of them singletons. Study results and limitations: Each distinct alpha or beta sequence counts as one clonotype. In CD4 and CD8 cells, diversity dropped from naive through EMRA.

Effector memory cells were sorted as CD45RA-CD27-, EMRA cells as CD45RA+CD27-. Trimming at V came to 2 bases and at J to 7 bases, leaving 9 bases not matched to a gene. The length of the CDR3 is 15 residues. Germline values: CDR1 ENHRY, CDR2 SYGVKD. The specimen sequenced was effector memory CD4+ T cells from blood. As to subset: effector memory, CD45RA- CD27-. The chain combines TRBV10-3 with TRBJ2-7; 9 bases fit TRBD2. The TCR originated in a human donor in good health. The CDR3 bases are TGTGCCATCAGTGAGCCCCTAGCGGGACGGGGTGAGCAGTACTTC. Amino acids: CAISEPLAGRGEQYF.